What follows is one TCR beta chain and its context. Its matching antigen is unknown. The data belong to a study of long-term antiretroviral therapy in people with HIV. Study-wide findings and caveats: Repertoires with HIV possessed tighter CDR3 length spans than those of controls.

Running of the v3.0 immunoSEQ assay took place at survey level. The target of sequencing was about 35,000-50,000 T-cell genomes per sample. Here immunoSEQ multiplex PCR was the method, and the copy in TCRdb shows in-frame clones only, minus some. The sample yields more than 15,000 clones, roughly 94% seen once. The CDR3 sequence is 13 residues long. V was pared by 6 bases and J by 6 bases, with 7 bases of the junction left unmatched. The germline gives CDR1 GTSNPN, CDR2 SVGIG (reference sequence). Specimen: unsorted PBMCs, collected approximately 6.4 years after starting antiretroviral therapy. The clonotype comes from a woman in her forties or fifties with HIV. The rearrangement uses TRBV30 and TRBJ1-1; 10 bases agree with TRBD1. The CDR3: CACMTGGASEAFF. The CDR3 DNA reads TGTGCCTGTATGACAGGGGGCGCCTCTGAAGCTTTCTTT.